These 20 T cell receptor beta chains share one sample of origin, sequenced in a study of human T cells and chemical hapten exposure. As for time point: healthy volunteer bleed at 6 weeks. Unfractionated whole blood was the source from which total RNA was extracted. TCRdb analysed the RACE reads with MiXCR anew, one entry per CDR3 protein. The sample consists of fewer than 85,000 distinct CDR3 sequences, roughly 8.6% of them appearing once. Material: whole blood. The receptors originated from a male donor in good health. Some clones in this sample may be carry-over from other donors' samples.

The V and J genes are TRBV3-1 and TRBJ2-7, with 12 nucleotides matching TRBD2. Germline V gene data show CDR1 as LGHDT and CDR2 as YNNKEL (reference sequence). Trimming cost V 5 bases and J 5 bases; bases outside gene matches: 4. The CDR3 runs 14 residues. The CDR3 reads CASSKLAGGDEQYF. The CDR3 nucleotides read TGTGCCAGCAGCAAACTAGCGGGAGGTGACGAGCAGTACTTC.

This chain links TRBV2 with TRBJ1-5; D ambiguous. Between the trimmed V and J ends, which lost 4 bases and 6 bases, there was a span of 22 bases. Germline CDR1 is SNHLY and CDR2 is FYNNEI. The CDR3 consists of 17 residues. The CDR3 region is CASSVRKAESNAQPQHF. The CDR3 DNA reads TGTGCCAGCAGTGTCCGAAAGGCAGAGAGTAACGCTCAGCCCCAGCATTTT.

V is TRBV5-6 and J is TRBJ1-1; no reliable D call. This CDR3 comprises 14 residues. Germline CDR1 and CDR2: SGHDT and YYEEEE. V was clipped by 0 bases and J by 0 bases, with 6 bases between them. The CDR3 region is CASSLDSVNTEAFF. The CDR3 nucleotides are TGTGCCAGCAGCTTGGACAGCGTGAACACTGAAGCTTTCTTT.

In the case of this clonotype: With a much larger clone just one base away, this may be a read error. This sequence joins TRBV6-5 and TRBJ2-1, with no clear D. Per the germline V gene, CDR1 is MNHEY and CDR2 is SVGAGI. CDR3 size: 15 residues. The CDR3 loop reads CASSSLSPNYNKQFF. CDR3 DNA: TGTGCCAGCAGTTCCTTATCCCCAAATTACAATAAGCAGTTCTTC.

This clonotype was counted only a few times. The rearrangement links TRBV20-1 to TRBJ2-1, with no clear D. CDR1 and CDR2 (germline): DFQATT, SNEGSKA (reference sequence). CDR3 length: 16 residues. The V end lost 2 bases, the J end lost 0 bases, and 14 bases lay between the germline ends. The CDR3 region is CSARRASPSSYNEQFF. The CDR3 region has the DNA TGCAGTGCTAGAAGGGCCAGTCCTAGCTCCTACAATGAGCAGTTCTTC.

This clonotype was found a few times. The gene calls are TRBV9 and TRBJ1-1, with D unresolved. The germline gives CDR1 SGDLS, CDR2 YYNGEE. This CDR3 spans 13 amino acids. V lost 2 bases and J lost 6, with 11 bases in between. The chain's CDR3 is CASSVLSQAEAFF. DNA of the CDR3: TGTGCCAGCAGCGTCCTTTCCCAGGCTGAAGCTTTCTTT.

This clonotype occurred many times. This rearrangement joins TRBV20-1 to TRBJ2-5; D remains unclear. The CDR3 is 12 residues long. The germline gives CDR1 DFQATT, CDR2 SNEGSKA (reference sequence). V lost 4 bases to trimming and J lost 3 bases, with 9 bases between them. The CDR3 reads CSAIARKETQYF. DNA for the CDR3: TGCAGTGCTATCGCGAGGAAAGAGACCCAGTACTTC.

Ten or more counts support this clonotype. The V gene is TRBV12-3 or TRBV12-4, the J gene TRBJ2-1, with a tentative D call TRBD1 (7 bases). Trimming cost V 1 base and J 7 bases, with 14 bases left between them. CDR3 length: 15 residues. The CDR3 spells CASSLEGAGGNEQFF. In DNA form, the CDR3 reads TGTGCCAGCAGTTTAGAAGGGGCAGGGGGGAATGAGCAGTTCTTC.

The gene calls are TRBV7-8 and TRBJ2-7, with D uncertain. Germline V gene sequence: CDR1 SGHVS, CDR2 FQNEAQ. This CDR3 has 13 residues. Trimming shortened V by 5 bases and J by 4 bases, and 12 bases separated the two germline ends. Here the CDR3 reads CASSPQETYEQYF. CDR3 bases: TGTGCCAGCAGCCCGCAGGAGACGTACGAGCAGTACTTC.

This clonotype turned up a few times. The V and J genes are TRBV6-5 and TRBJ1-2; D is possibly TRBD1 (5 bases). Deletions cut 0 bases from V and 5 bases from J, with 13 bases between. Germline V gene sequence: CDR1 MNHEY, CDR2 SVGAGI. The CDR3 is 15 residues long. The CDR3 is CASSYSGEREYGYTF. The CDR3 nucleotides read TGTGCCAGCAGTTACTCGGGGGAGAGGGAGTATGGCTACACCTTC.

This clonotype showed up many times. The V gene is TRBV6-5, the J gene TRBJ1-2; 9 nucleotides align to TRBD1. The ends lost 8 bases at V and 8 bases at J; junction bases unmatched: 6. Per germline, CDR1 MNHEY and CDR2 SVGAGI. This CDR3 is 12 amino acids long. CDR3 amino acids: CASGDRENGYTF. The DNA of the CDR3 is TGTGCCAGCGGGGACAGGGAAAACGGCTACACCTTC.

This clonotype was seen a few times. This chain joins TRBV6-5 and TRBJ2-1, with TRBD2 identical over 8 bases. The CDR3 has 16 amino acids. Looked up from germline, CDR1 is MNHEY and CDR2 is SVGAGI. V shed 6 bases, J shed 0 bases, and the junction held 7 bases outside the gene matches. The CDR3 region is CASSPVGGGSYNEQFF. As DNA, the CDR3 is TGTGCCAGCAGCCCCGTCGGGGGGGGCTCCTACAATGAGCAGTTCTTC.

The genes are TRBV6-2 or TRBV6-3 and TRBJ1-1; D not certain. There are 13 residues in the CDR3. V was pared by 4 bases and J by 2 bases, with 8 bases between. Germline values: CDR1 MNHEY, CDR2 SVGEGT. The CDR3 DNA follows: TGTGCCAGCAGTTCAAGGGAAAACACTGAAGCTTTCTTT. Encoded protein: CASSSRENTEAFF.

This chain joins TRBV6-6 and TRBJ2-3, with 9 bases aligning to TRBD1. V dropped 0 bases and J dropped 4; count of bases not matched to a gene: 11. Germline CDR1 is MNHNY and CDR2 is SVGAGI (reference sequence). The CDR3 has 18 amino acids. The DNA of the CDR3 is TGTGCCAGCAGTTACTCTCTAGCCCGGGACAGGGACCCAGATACGCAGTATTTT. It is translated as CASSYSLARDRDPDTQYF.

This clonotype occurred a few times. V gene TRBV12-3 or TRBV12-4 combines with J gene TRBJ2-2; D unclear. There are 12 residues in the CDR3. The V gene lost 1 base and the J gene lost 10 bases, with 7 bases spanning the gap. The CDR3 here is CASSLVVQELFF. CDR3 nucleotide sequence: TGTGCCAGCAGTTTAGTTGTGCAGGAGCTGTTTTTT.

This clonotype has more than one count but fewer than ten. The chain recombines TRBV12-3 or TRBV12-4 with TRBJ2-7; tentative D call: TRBD1 (6 bases). The CDR3 totals 13 residues. With 4 bases removed from V and 0 bases from J, the gap between germline ends came to 7 bases. The CDR3 region has the DNA TGTGCCAGCAGTTCGGACAGCTCCTACGAGCAGTACTTC. Its translation is CASSSDSSYEQYF.

This clonotype showed up many times. V and J are TRBV27 and TRBJ2-7; no definite D call. The germline gives CDR1 MNHEY, CDR2 SMNVEV (reference sequence). Trimming shortened V by 0 bases and J by 0 bases, and 9 bases separated the two germline ends. The CDR3 runs 15 residues. CDR3 residues: CASSLSDTSSYEQYF. CDR3 nucleotide sequence: TGTGCCAGCAGTTTATCTGACACAAGCTCCTACGAGCAGTACTTC.

The chain uses TRBV7-3 and TRBJ2-5; 8 bases line up with TRBD2. V shed 5 bases, J shed 2 bases, and the junction held 10 bases outside the gene matches. CDR1 is SGHTA and CDR2 is FQGTGA in the germline V gene. The CDR3 spans 16 residues. The CDR3 sequence: CASSPGSGGLQETQYF. The CDR3 coding sequence is TGTGCCAGCAGCCCGGGGAGCGGGGGTCTTCAAGAGACCCAGTACTTC.

This clonotype was observed at least ten times. In DNA form, the CDR3 reads TGCAGTGCCACCCTACAGACAGGTTTTAGCTCCTACGAGCAGTACTTC. This codes for CSATLQTGFSSYEQYF. The J gene is TRBJ2-7, the V gene TRBV20-1; tentatively, D is TRBD1 (6 bases). Germline V CDR1 and CDR2: DFQATT, SNEGSKA (reference sequence). V lost 6 bases and J lost 0, with 21 bases in between. This CDR3 region has 16 residues.

CDR3 residues: CSASRPGAEEQFF. The CDR3 DNA reads TGCAGTGCTAGTAGGCCAGGGGCCGAGGAGCAGTTCTTC. The chain links TRBV20-1 to TRBJ2-1; TRBD1 might be the D (6 bases). Trimming removed 3 bases at V and 10 bases at J, with 16 bases between. Germline CDR1 reads DFQATT; CDR2 reads SNEGSKA (reference sequence). The CDR3 has 13 residues.